The 32 T cell receptor beta chains below were found in one sample sequenced in a study of response to subunit inactivated influenza vaccine. One entry per CDR3 protein results from TCRdb running MiXCR on the RT-PCR reads. Of more than 450,000 distinct CDR3 sequences listed, approximately 7.7% are singletons. This sample comprised PBMCs from blood, obtained about 23 months after vaccination. These receptors were taken from a man aged 45 to 75 who received an inactivated influenza vaccine.

This CDR3 is CAWSGTSGDTQYF. CDR3 nucleotides: TGTGCCTGGAGTGGAACTAGTGGAGATACGCAGTATTTT. The chain carries TRBV30 and TRBJ2-3; a weak D match, TRBD2 (5 bases). The germline V gene encodes CDR1 GTSNPN and CDR2 SVGIG (reference sequence). With 1 base removed from V and 5 bases from J, the gap between germline ends came to 10 bases. There are 13 residues in the CDR3.

The V call is TRBV20-1, the J call TRBJ1-1, with no clear D. The CDR3 is 14 amino acids. V lost 3 bases and J 5 bases, leaving 16 bases between the germline ends. The V gene's germline CDR1 is DFQATT and CDR2 SNEGSKA (reference sequence). DNA of the CDR3: TGCAGTGCTAGTATCGGCACCCGAAGGACTGAAGCTTTCTTT. It is translated as CSASIGTRRTEAFF.

This clonotype appeared many times. The genes are TRBV9 and TRBJ2-5; D not resolved. Germline CDR1 SGDLS, CDR2 YYNGEE. Trimming cost V 0 bases and J 3 bases, with 9 bases left between them. This CDR3 is built from 14 residues. The DNA of the CDR3 is TGTGCCAGCAGCGTAGGAAGGAGCGAAGAGACCCAGTACTTC. Its protein product is CASSVGRSEETQYF. Full variable domain (rest looked up from reference TRBV9 and TRBJ2-5): DSGVTQTPKHLITATGQRVTLRCSPRSGDLSVYWYQQSLDQGLQFLIQYYNGEERAKGNILERFSAQQFPDLHSELNLSSLELGDSALYFCASSVGRSEETQYFGPGTRLLVL.

This clonotype came up a few times. The gene calls are TRBV30 and TRBJ2-7; no firm D call. From germline, CDR1 is GTSNPN and CDR2 SVGIG (reference sequence). The CDR3 runs 13 residues. The V end lost 5 bases, the J end lost 2 bases, and 13 bases lay between the germline ends. CDR3 sequence (DNA): TGTGCCTGGTGGGGTTCTCCCACCTACGAGCAGTACTTC. It translates to CAWWGSPTYEQYF.

The chain has TRBV18 and TRBJ2-3; D is tentatively TRBD1 or TRBD2 (5 bases each). The CDR3 loop spans 15 amino acids. Germline loops: CDR1 KGHSH, CDR2 LQKENI. V lost 0 bases to trimming and J lost 1 base, with 8 bases between them. CDR3 region: CASSPPVGGTDTQYF. As DNA, the CDR3 is TGTGCCAGCTCACCACCAGTGGGGGGCACAGATACGCAGTATTTT.

This clonotype has ten or more counts. V usage is TRBV6-2 or TRBV6-3 and J usage is TRBJ2-7; weak D call: TRBD2 (5 bases). Trimming stripped 3 bases from V and 4 bases from J, with 22 bases between. The CDR3 totals 17 residues. The germline gives CDR1 MNHEY, CDR2 SVGEGT. CDR3 region: CASSYWNRDYGKYEQYF. As DNA, the CDR3 is TGTGCCAGCAGTTATTGGAATCGTGACTACGGGAAGTACGAGCAGTACTTC.

This clonotype was detected a few times. This chain connects TRBV20-1 to TRBJ2-7, with D possibly being TRBD2 (5 bases). Trimming removed 2 bases at V and 5 bases at J, with 10 bases between. This CDR3 spans 12 amino acids. The germline CDR1 and CDR2 sequences are DFQATT and SNEGSKA (reference sequence). This CDR3 is CSARFPGDEQYF. The CDR3 DNA follows: TGCAGTGCTAGATTCCCCGGGGACGAGCAGTACTTC.

The CDR3 DNA reads as TGTGCCACCAGCAGAGGTGGGTCTGGGGCCAACGTCCTGACTTTC. Translated, it gives CATSRGGSGANVLTF. The chain has TRBV15 and TRBJ2-6; D ambiguous. V lost 1 base and J lost 1, with 5 bases in between. The CDR3 covers 15 residues. The V gene's germline CDR1 is LNHNV and CDR2 YYDKDF (reference sequence).

J is TRBJ1-6 and V is TRBV4-2; D unclear. V lost 0 bases and J 2 bases, leaving 14 bases between the germline ends. CDR1 is LGHNA, CDR2 YNFKEQ, per germline. The CDR3 consists of 18 residues. The DNA of the CDR3 is TGTGCCAGCAGCCAAGACATTTTAGTGGGCCCCTATAATTCACCCCTCCACTTT. As protein: CASSQDILVGPYNSPLHF.

This clonotype was recorded a few times. As DNA, the CDR3 is TGTGCCAGCAGCTTAGGGGTCAACAGGGGGCTGAATGAAAAACTGTTTTTT. The encoded protein is CASSLGVNRGLNEKLFF. V usage is TRBV7-6 and J usage is TRBJ1-4; 9 bases line up with TRBD1. This CDR3 spans 17 amino acids. Germline V CDR1 and CDR2: SGHVS, FNYEAQ. The ends lost 1 base at V and 5 bases at J; junction bases unmatched: 8.

The CDR3 sequence: CASSLDRRAIYEQYF. The CDR3, as DNA: TGCGCCAGCAGCTTGGATCGCAGGGCTATCTACGAGCAGTACTTC. The genes are TRBV5-1 and TRBJ2-7; a possible D gene is TRBD1 (5 bases). The CDR3 is 15 residues long. CDR1 is SGHRS, CDR2 YFSETQ, per germline. Trimming stripped 0 bases from V and 3 bases from J, with 13 bases between.

The sample holds many counts of this clonotype. The chain links TRBV7-2 to TRBJ2-5; 15 positions match TRBD2. V shed 3 bases and J 4 bases; nucleotides not matched to a gene: 3. CDR1 and CDR2 (germline): SGHTA, FQGNSA. This CDR3 has 16 residues. CDR3 in amino acids: CASSFGTSGGLETQYF. Here the CDR3 DNA reads TGTGCCAGCAGCTTTGGGACTAGCGGGGGGTTAGAGACCCAGTACTTC.

In its sample, this clonotype was seen many times. The chain couples TRBV10-3 to TRBJ1-3, with 11 bases identical to TRBD1. This CDR3 spans 16 amino acids. Germline V lookup: CDR1 ENHRY, CDR2 SYGVKD. J lost 3 bases, V lost 7 bases, and 8 bases had no gene match. The CDR3 nucleotides read TGTGCCATCATGCTGGACAGGGGGCCGGATGGAAACACCATATATTTT. Translated: CAIMLDRGPDGNTIYF.

This clonotype was seen repeatedly, ten times or more. V is TRBV6-5 and J is TRBJ1-4; D perhaps matches TRBD1 (5 bases). Looked up from germline, CDR1 is MNHEY and CDR2 is SVGAGI. The CDR3 length is 17 residues. Trimming stripped 2 bases from V and 0 bases from J, with 13 bases between. DNA for the CDR3: TGTGCCAGCAGTTACCGACCACGGGACGCAACTAATGAAAAACTGTTTTTT. The encoded protein is CASSYRPRDATNEKLFF.

CDR3 amino acids: CASTTTLGGRVNEQFF. The CDR3 DNA reads as TGTGCCAGCACCACCACTTTGGGCGGGAGGGTCAATGAGCAGTTCTTC. The chain combines TRBV12-3 or TRBV12-4 with TRBJ2-1; 9 nucleotides line up with TRBD2. V dropped 7 bases and J dropped 6; count of bases not matched to a gene: 13. This CDR3 spans 16 amino acids.

This clonotype was seen a handful of times. This rearrangement joins TRBV11-2 to TRBJ2-1; the match to TRBD2 covers 12 bases. With V trimmed by 3 bases and J by 8 bases, 8 bases remained unmatched. This CDR3 is built from 16 residues. CDR1 and CDR2 from the germline V gene are SGHAT and FQNNGV. The CDR3 reads CASSLRLAGVLYEQFF. DNA for the CDR3: TGTGCCAGCAGCTTGAGACTAGCGGGAGTGTTGTATGAGCAGTTCTTC.

This clonotype was recorded at least ten times. The chain uses TRBV15 and TRBJ1-5; 9 bases map to TRBD1. The germline CDR1 and CDR2 sequences are LNHNV and YYDKDF (reference sequence). CDR3 length: 19 amino acids. The V segment lost 0 bases and the J segment 2 bases; nucleotides outside the gene matches: 11. The CDR3 reads CATSRDLRGQGLRNQPQHF. CDR3 DNA sequence: TGTGCCACCAGCAGAGATCTTAGAGGACAGGGGTTGCGCAATCAGCCCCAGCATTTT.

This clonotype showed up just a few times. The CDR3 region has the DNA TGCAGCGTTGGGACAGGGGGAATTACTAACTATGGCTACACCTTC. It is translated as CSVGTGGITNYGYTF. The rearrangement joins TRBV29-1 to TRBJ1-2; 10 nucleotides align to TRBD1. CDR1 is SQVTM and CDR2 is ANQGSEA in the germline V gene. J gave up 0 bases and V 4 bases, and 5 bases lay outside the gene matches. CDR3 length: 15 residues.

This sequence joins TRBV6-5 and TRBJ1-2; tentatively, D is TRBD1 (5 bases). With 2 bases removed from V and 7 bases from J, the gap between germline ends came to 11 bases. The CDR3 consists of 13 residues. Germline V CDR1 and CDR2: MNHEY, SVGAGI. The CDR3 coding sequence is TGTGCCAGCAGTTACGGGAGCGGGGGTGGCTACACCTTC. It is translated as CASSYGSGGGYTF.

This clonotype turned up a few times. V usage is TRBV12-3 or TRBV12-4 and J usage is TRBJ1-1; weak D call: TRBD1 (6 bases). The CDR3 is 15 residues long. The V end was cut by 2 bases, the J end by 6 bases, with 16 bases between. CDR3 coding DNA: TGTGCCAGCAGTTTAACCATTGGGGGGCCCGCTGAAGCTTTCTTT. Amino acid sequence: CASSLTIGGPAEAFF.

This sequence joins TRBV2 and TRBJ2-1; 7 bases agree with TRBD2. Germline V CDR1 and CDR2: SNHLY, FYNNEI. V was pared by 6 bases and J by 10 bases, with 6 bases of the junction left unmatched. This CDR3 has 12 residues. The CDR3 protein is CASSAGAGEQFF. The CDR3 nucleotides read TGTGCCAGCAGCGCGGGAGCAGGAGAGCAGTTCTTC.

The sample holds many counts of this clonotype. CDR3: CASSADREKGTQYF. In nucleotides, the CDR3 is TGTGCCAGCAGCGCGGACAGGGAGAAAGGGACCCAGTACTTC. This sequence joins TRBV11-2 and TRBJ2-5; TRBD1 matches 8 bases. The germline CDR1 and CDR2 sequences are SGHAT and FQNNGV. The ends lost 5 bases at V and 7 bases at J; junction bases unmatched: 9. CDR3 length equals 14 residues.

Ten or more counts support this clonotype. The chain uses TRBV15 and TRBJ2-2; 7 nucleotides match TRBD2. The CDR3 runs 15 residues. After removal of 0 bases from V and 5 bases from J, the junction contained 3 bases not matched to a gene. From germline, CDR1 is LNHNV and CDR2 YYDKDF (reference sequence). The CDR3 region is CATSRDRGETGELFF. CDR3 coding DNA: TGTGCCACCAGCAGAGATCGGGGGGAAACCGGGGAGCTGTTTTTT. The entire variable domain, with the rest obtained from reference TRBV15 and TRBJ2-2, is as follows: DAMVIQNPRYQVTQFGKPVTLSCSQTLNHNVMYWYQQKSSQAPKLLFHYYDKDFNNEADTPDNFQSRRPNTSFCFLDIRSPGLGDTAMYLCATSRDRGETGELFFGEGSRLTVL.

This clonotype has more than one count but fewer than ten. The genes are TRBV9 and TRBJ2-1; D possibly matches TRBD1 or TRBD2 (5 bases each). The CDR3 contains 15 residues. Looked up from germline, CDR1 is SGDLS and CDR2 is YYNGEE. Trimming pared 3 bases from V and 3 bases from J, leaving 13 bases between. CDR3 in DNA: TGTGCCAGCAGCGCGACCGGGACCTTCTACAATGAGCAGTTCTTC. It specifies CASSATGTFYNEQFF.

This clonotype has at least ten counts. The chain recombines TRBV6-1 with TRBJ2-1; D may be TRBD1 or TRBD2 (6 bases each). This CDR3 region has 15 residues. Germline V gene sequence: CDR1 MNHNS, CDR2 SASEGT. The V end lost 2 bases, the J end lost 7 bases, and 15 bases lay between the germline ends. CDR3 amino acids: CASSERGAAGNEQFF. The CDR3 DNA reads TGTGCCAGCAGTGAAAGGGGGGCCGCGGGAAATGAGCAGTTCTTC.

A single count supports this clonotype. The chain employs TRBV4-2 and TRBJ2-1, with 10 nucleotides matching TRBD2. Germline loops: CDR1 LGHNA, CDR2 YNFKEQ. The CDR3 totals 16 residues. Unmatched junction bases numbered 3, after V lost 0 bases and J lost 4 bases. CDR3 sequence: CASSQELAGTYNEQFF. The CDR3 nucleotides read TGTGCCAGCAGCCAAGAACTAGCGGGGACGTACAATGAGCAGTTCTTC.

This clonotype has just a few counts. The chain joins TRBV12-3 or TRBV12-4 to TRBJ2-1; perhaps TRBD2 as D (7 bases). V was pared by 5 bases and J by 2 bases, with 13 bases between. The CDR3 runs 15 residues. The CDR3 is CASSPYGGPYNEQFF. The CDR3 region has the DNA TGTGCCAGCAGTCCTTACGGGGGGCCCTACAATGAGCAGTTCTTC.

This clonotype was recorded a few times. This chain joins TRBV6-1 and TRBJ1-3; 7 nucleotides agree with TRBD1. The germline V gene has CDR1 MNHNS and CDR2 SASEGT. V gave up 7 bases and J gave up 8 bases; unmatched junction bases: 11. This CDR3 is built from 14 residues. Written as DNA, the CDR3 is TGTGCCAGCACCTCGGCGGGGCAGGGGGACACCATATATTTT. The encoded protein is CASTSAGQGDTIYF.

This clonotype was counted a few times. The gene calls are TRBV7-2 and TRBJ2-7, with no clear D. The CDR3 spans 12 residues. Germline CDR1 SGHTA, CDR2 FQGNSA. Trimming took 7 bases from V and 2 from J, leaving 9 bases between them. DNA for the CDR3: TGTGCCAGCATGTCCCGAGCCTACGAGCAGTACTTC. Protein: CASMSRAYEQYF.

This clonotype has a count of ten or more. The genes are TRBV5-1 and TRBJ1-5, with D possibly matching TRBD1 (5 bases). The V and J ends lost 7 bases and 3 bases respectively, with 11 bases between them. This CDR3 region has 13 residues. Germline values: CDR1 SGHRS, CDR2 YFSETQ. The CDR3 nucleotides read TGCGCCAGCGGCCAGGGTCCCAATCAGCCCCAGCATTTT. Translation: CASGQGPNQPQHF.

This clonotype has only a few counts. This chain connects TRBV5-5 to TRBJ2-7, with TRBD1 identical over 7 bases. V lost 2 bases and J lost 3; bases outside the gene matches: 5. In germline, CDR1 is SGHKS, CDR2 YYEKEE (reference sequence). The CDR3 covers 14 residues. The CDR3, as DNA: TGTGCCAGCAGCTTCTATACAGGGGACTACGAGCAGTACTTC. Encoded protein: CASSFYTGDYEQYF.

The chain links TRBV5-4 to TRBJ2-7; 7 positions agree with TRBD1. Germline assignment: CDR1 SGHNT and CDR2 YYREEE (reference sequence). CDR3 size: 16 residues. The V and J ends lost 4 bases and 2 bases, in that order; junction bases with no gene match: 12. CDR3 coding DNA: TGTGCCAGCAGCCGCCGGACAGGACTCTTCGCCTACGAGCAGTACTTC. Translation gives CASSRRTGLFAYEQYF.